This T cell receptor beta chain originates from a study of shared clonotypes between healthy human individuals. The overall study: Per-donor plates numbered three CD4 naive, three CD4 memory, two CD8 naive and one CD8 memory.

Study-wide results and caveats: Donor scarcity curtailed the genetic and exposure-history diversity represented herein. Generation probabilities were higher for clonotypes shared across all four sorted-subset donors than for unshared ones.

The V end lost 3 bases, the J end lost 5 bases, and 7 bases lay between the germline ends. From germline, CDR1 is DFQATT and CDR2 SNEGSKA (reference sequence). The CDR3 runs 11 residues. Sequenced by immunoSEQ multiplex PCR; TCRdb stores in-frame clones only, minus some. The data show roughly 2.5 million clones, with around 94% seen just once and about 0.13% held by the top ten. Points on this clone: The antigen is undetermined. This same CDR3 is encoded by further DNA sequences in the sample.

This TCR was recovered from a man aged 18-30 years in good health. This sequence joins TRBV20-1 and TRBJ1-1; D is uncertain. Material for sequencing was naive CD4+ T cells sorted from blood. Subset specified: CD45RA+ positively selected. The CDR3 DNA sequence: TGCAGTGCTAGTGGCCAGACTGAAGCTTTCTTT. Its protein is CSASGQTEAFF.